These 10 T cell receptor beta chains were sequenced from one sample in a study of blood T cell repertoires in COVID-19. The protocol was immunoSEQ multiplex PCR, while the TCRdb copy is restricted to in-frame clones and leaves out a portion. The table includes tens of thousands of clones, approximately 85% detected once. The source material was peripheral blood. The receptors shown here come from a man in his fifties or sixties with active COVID-19.

This rearrangement joins TRBV4-1 to TRBJ2-1; no clear D gene. The length of the CDR3 is 13 residues. CDR1 and CDR2 (germline): MGHRA, YSYEKL. V was shortened by 5 bases and J by 7 bases, with 12 bases between the two germline ends. The chain's CDR3 is CASSNTLSNEQFF. The DNA of the CDR3 is TGCGCCAGCAGCAATACCCTCAGTAATGAGCAGTTCTTC.

The rearrangement joins TRBV12-5 to TRBJ1-6, with 9 nucleotides matching TRBD1. CDR1 is LGHNT, CDR2 FRNRAP, per germline. The CDR3 is 16 residues long. V dropped 0 bases and J dropped 9; count of bases not matched to a gene: 6. In DNA, the CDR3 is TGTGCTAGTGGTTTGGTACGGGGACAGGGAGGTTCACCCCTCCACTTT. Its protein product is CASGLVRGQGGSPLHF.

A few counts support this clone. V usage is TRBV9 and J usage is TRBJ2-5; 11 positions match TRBD2. Germline loops: CDR1 SGDLS, CDR2 YYNGEE. Losses at the gene ends were 0 bases for V and 6 bases for J; bases not matched to a gene: 4. CDR3 length equals 15 residues. The CDR3 DNA sequence: TGTGCCAGCAGCGTAGGACTAGCGGGGACTCAGACCCAGTACTTC. Protein sequence: CASSVGLAGTQTQYF. The full variable domain, with the rest looked up from reference TRBV9 and TRBJ2-5, is DSGVTQTPKHLITATGQRVTLRCSPRSGDLSVYWYQQSLDQGLQFLIQYYNGEERAKGNILERFSAQQFPDLHSELNLSSLELGDSALYFCASSVGLAGTQTQYFGPGTRLLVL.

This clone was counted only a few times. The chain couples TRBV7-8 to TRBJ2-6; possibly TRBD2 for D (6 bases). The CDR3 runs to 17 residues. V dropped 4 bases and J dropped 0 bases, with 13 bases sitting between them. Germline V gene lookup returns CDR1 SGHVS and CDR2 FQNEAQ. In DNA, the CDR3 is TGTGCCAGCAGCTCGCCGGAGGGTAGCTCTGGGGCCAACGTCCTGACTTTC. It specifies CASSSPEGSSGANVLTF.

V usage is TRBV2 and J usage is TRBJ2-2; 9 bases fit TRBD2. Trimming at V came to 6 bases and at J to 4 bases, leaving 3 bases not matched to a gene. The CDR3 is made up of 14 amino acids. Germline values: CDR1 SNHLY, CDR2 FYNNEI. The CDR3 DNA sequence: TGTGCCAGCAGCCTAGCGGGGAGCACCGGGGAGCTGTTTTTT. Translation: CASSLAGSTGELFF.

The V and J genes are TRBV29-1 and TRBJ1-1, with D hard to call. The V and J ends lost 6 bases and 0 bases respectively, with 5 bases between them. CDR3 size: 11 residues. Germline values: CDR1 SQVTM, CDR2 ANQGSEA. The CDR3 bases are TGCAGCGTGGCGGTGAACACTGAAGCTTTCTTT. Amino acids: CSVAVNTEAFF.

The gene calls are TRBV6-5 and TRBJ1-2, with D perhaps matching TRBD1 (5 bases). This CDR3 region has 13 residues. The germline V gene has CDR1 MNHEY and CDR2 SVGAGI. Trimming removed 11 bases from V and 5 bases from J, with 18 bases in between. CDR3 DNA sequence: TGTGCCGCTTACCCCGCCGGGGGATATGGCTACACCTTC. Its protein is CAAYPAGGYGYTF.

This clone was observed a handful of times. The V and J genes are TRBV7-9 and TRBJ2-7, with D unclear. The CDR3 runs to 12 residues. With 4 bases removed from V and 0 bases from J, the gap between germline ends came to 4 bases. Germline CDR1 reads SEHNR; CDR2 reads FQNEAQ (reference sequence). The CDR3 DNA reads as TGTGCCAGCAGCTCCATCTCCTACGAGCAGTACTTC. It is translated as CASSSISYEQYF.

This chain uses TRBV5-6 with TRBJ1-6, with 8 nucleotides matching TRBD1. Germline-derived CDR1 and CDR2 are SGHDT and YYEEEE. The CDR3 covers 14 residues. The junction had 7 bases not matched to a gene; V was cut back by 4 bases and J by 10 bases. CDR3 region: CASSAGQGESPLHF. Here the CDR3 DNA reads TGTGCCAGCAGCGCCGGACAGGGCGAGTCACCCCTCCACTTT.

The rearrangement joins TRBV7-9 to TRBJ2-5; weak D call: TRBD1 (5 bases). The V gene lost 3 bases and the J gene lost 5 bases, with 7 bases spanning the gap. The CDR3 extends over 12 amino acids. CDR1 is SEHNR and CDR2 is FQNEAQ in the germline V gene (reference sequence). The CDR3 DNA is TGTGCCAGCAGCTTTGGGGCGGAGACCCAGTACTTC. This gives the protein CASSFGAETQYF.